The present TCR beta chain was sequenced within a study of Tregs in tolerant kidney transplant recipients. There are a few counts of this clone. The CDR3 spans 12 residues. In germline, CDR1 is SGHNT, CDR2 YYREEE (reference sequence). The ends were cut back, 7 bases at V and 6 bases at J, with 10 bases in the middle. Some clones are missing from TCRdb's copy, which holds only in-frame ones; the method was immunoSEQ multiplex PCR. The profile covers 110,000 or so clones, with around 91% appearing a single time and around 0.35% taken by the ten largest. This sequence joins TRBV5-4 and TRBJ2-2; possible D gene TRBD1, 5 bases. The starting material was CD4+ T cells from blood, obtained before the transplant. This sequence originates from a human donor who received a combined kidney and bone marrow transplant. The chain's CDR3 is CASETRAGELFF. DNA for the CDR3: TGTGCCAGCGAAACCAGGGCCGGGGAGCTGTTTTTT. The variable domain in full, completed from reference TRBV5-4 and TRBJ2-2, reads ETGVTQSPTHLIKTRGQQVTLRCSSQSGHNTVSWYQQALGQGPQFIFQYYREEENGRGNFPPRFSGLQFPNYSSELNVNALELDDSALYLCASETRAGELFFGEGSRLTVL.